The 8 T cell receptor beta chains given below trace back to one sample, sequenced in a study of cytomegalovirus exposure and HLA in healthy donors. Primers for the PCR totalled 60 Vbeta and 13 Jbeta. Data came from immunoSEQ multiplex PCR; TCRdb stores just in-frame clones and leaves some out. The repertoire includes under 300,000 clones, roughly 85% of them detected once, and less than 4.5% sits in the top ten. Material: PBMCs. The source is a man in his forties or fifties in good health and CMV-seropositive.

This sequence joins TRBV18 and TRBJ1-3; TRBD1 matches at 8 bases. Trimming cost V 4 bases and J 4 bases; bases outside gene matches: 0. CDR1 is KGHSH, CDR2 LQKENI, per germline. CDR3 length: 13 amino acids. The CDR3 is CASSRDRGNTIYF. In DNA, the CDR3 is TGTGCCAGCTCACGGGACAGGGGAAACACCATATATTTT. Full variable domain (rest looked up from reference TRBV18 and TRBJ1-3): NAGVMQNPRHLVRRRGQEARLRCSPMKGHSHVYWYRQLPEEGLKFMVYLQKENIIDESGMPKERFSAEFPKEGPSILRIQQVVRGDSAAYFCASSRDRGNTIYFGEGSWLTVV.

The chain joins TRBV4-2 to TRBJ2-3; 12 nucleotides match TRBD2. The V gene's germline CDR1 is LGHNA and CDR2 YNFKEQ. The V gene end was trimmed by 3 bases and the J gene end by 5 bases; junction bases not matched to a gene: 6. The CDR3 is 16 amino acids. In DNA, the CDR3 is TGTGCCAGCAGCCACAGACTAGCGGGAGAGAAAGATACGCAGTATTTT. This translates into CASSHRLAGEKDTQYF.

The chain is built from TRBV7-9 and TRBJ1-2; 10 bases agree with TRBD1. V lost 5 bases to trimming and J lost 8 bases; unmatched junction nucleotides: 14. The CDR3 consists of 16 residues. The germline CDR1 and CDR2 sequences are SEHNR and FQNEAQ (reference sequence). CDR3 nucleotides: TGTGCCAGCAGCGAATGGGACAGGGGCCCTACAGGCGGCTACACCTTC. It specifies CASSEWDRGPTGGYTF.

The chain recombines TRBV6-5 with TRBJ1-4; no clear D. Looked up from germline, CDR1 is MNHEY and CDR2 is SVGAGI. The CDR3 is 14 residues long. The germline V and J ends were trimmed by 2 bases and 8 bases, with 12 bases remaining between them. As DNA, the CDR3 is TGTGCCAGCAGTTACGAGGGTCTAGGCGAAAAACTGTTTTTT. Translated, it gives CASSYEGLGEKLFF.

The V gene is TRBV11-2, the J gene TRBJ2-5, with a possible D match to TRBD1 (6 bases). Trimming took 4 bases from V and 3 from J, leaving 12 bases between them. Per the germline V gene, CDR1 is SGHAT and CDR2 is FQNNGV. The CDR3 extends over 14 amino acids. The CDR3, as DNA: TGTGCCAGCAGCTCTTGGGACAAAAAAGAGACCCAGTACTTC. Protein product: CASSSWDKKETQYF. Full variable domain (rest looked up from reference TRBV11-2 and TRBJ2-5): EAGVAQSPRYKIIEKRQSVAFWCNPISGHATLYWYQQILGQGPKLLIQFQNNGVVDDSQLPKDRFSAERLKGVDSTLKIQPAKLEDSAVYLCASSSWDKKETQYFGPGTRLLVL.

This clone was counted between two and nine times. The CDR3 DNA follows: TGTGCCAGCAGCGTGGACAGGGGGCCCGGACAGCCCCAGCATTTT. Translated, it gives CASSVDRGPGQPQHF. This chain connects TRBV5-4 to TRBJ1-5, with 11 nucleotides matching TRBD1. The CDR3 spans 15 residues. Germline V gives CDR1 SGHNT, CDR2 YYREEE (reference sequence). Unmatched junction bases numbered 7, after V lost 4 bases and J lost 7 bases.

In nucleotides, the CDR3 is TGTGCCAGCAGCTACGACTCCCTGGCCTACGAGCAGTACTTC. This translates into CASSYDSLAYEQYF. The rearrangement joins TRBV7-9 to TRBJ2-7, with no clear D. The CDR3 loop spans 14 amino acids. Germline CDR1 and CDR2: SEHNR and FQNEAQ (reference sequence). Trimming shortened V by 4 bases and J by 2 bases, and 12 bases separated the two germline ends.

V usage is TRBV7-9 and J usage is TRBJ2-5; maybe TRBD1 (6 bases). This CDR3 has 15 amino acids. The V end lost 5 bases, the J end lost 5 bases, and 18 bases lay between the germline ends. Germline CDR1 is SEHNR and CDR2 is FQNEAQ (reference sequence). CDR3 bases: TGTGCCAGCAGCCCATCCTCAGGGGCCTGGGAGACCCAGTACTTC. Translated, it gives CASSPSSGAWETQYF.